This TCR beta chain was captured in a study of CD8 T cells in Susac syndrome. Random hexamers were used to reverse transcribe 0.5 to 1 ug of RNA. TCRdb ran MiXCR on the immunoSEQ multiplex PCR reads and lists one entry per CDR3 protein. The table records over 120,000 distinct CDR3 sequences, approximately 94% of them present only once. V dropped 7 bases and J dropped 3 bases, with 7 bases sitting between them. CDR1 and CDR2 from the germline V gene are DFQATT and SNEGSKA (reference sequence). The CDR3 has 11 residues. Source material: CD4+ T cells from PBMCs. The V gene is TRBV20-1, the J gene TRBJ1-3; no reliable D call. This sequence was found in a human donor in good health. DNA for the CDR3: TGCAGTGTCTTGTTTGGAAACACCATATATTTT. Translation: CSVLFGNTIYF.